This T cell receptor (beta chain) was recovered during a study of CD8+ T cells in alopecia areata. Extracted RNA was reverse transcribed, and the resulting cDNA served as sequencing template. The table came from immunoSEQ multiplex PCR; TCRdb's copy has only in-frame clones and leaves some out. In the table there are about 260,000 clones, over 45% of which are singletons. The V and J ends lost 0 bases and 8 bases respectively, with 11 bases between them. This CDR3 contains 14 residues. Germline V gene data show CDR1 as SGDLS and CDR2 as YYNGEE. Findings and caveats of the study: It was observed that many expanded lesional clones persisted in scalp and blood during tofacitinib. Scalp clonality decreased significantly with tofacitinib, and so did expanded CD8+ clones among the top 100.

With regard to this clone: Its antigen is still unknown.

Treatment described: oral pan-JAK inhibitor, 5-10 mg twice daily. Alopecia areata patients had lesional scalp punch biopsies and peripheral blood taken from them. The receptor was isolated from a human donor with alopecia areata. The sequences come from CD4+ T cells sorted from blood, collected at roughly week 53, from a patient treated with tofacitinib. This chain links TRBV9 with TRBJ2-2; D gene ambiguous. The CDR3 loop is CASSVEGNSGELFF. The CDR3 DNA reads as TGTGCCAGCAGCGTAGAGGGAAATTCGGGGGAGCTGTTTTTT.